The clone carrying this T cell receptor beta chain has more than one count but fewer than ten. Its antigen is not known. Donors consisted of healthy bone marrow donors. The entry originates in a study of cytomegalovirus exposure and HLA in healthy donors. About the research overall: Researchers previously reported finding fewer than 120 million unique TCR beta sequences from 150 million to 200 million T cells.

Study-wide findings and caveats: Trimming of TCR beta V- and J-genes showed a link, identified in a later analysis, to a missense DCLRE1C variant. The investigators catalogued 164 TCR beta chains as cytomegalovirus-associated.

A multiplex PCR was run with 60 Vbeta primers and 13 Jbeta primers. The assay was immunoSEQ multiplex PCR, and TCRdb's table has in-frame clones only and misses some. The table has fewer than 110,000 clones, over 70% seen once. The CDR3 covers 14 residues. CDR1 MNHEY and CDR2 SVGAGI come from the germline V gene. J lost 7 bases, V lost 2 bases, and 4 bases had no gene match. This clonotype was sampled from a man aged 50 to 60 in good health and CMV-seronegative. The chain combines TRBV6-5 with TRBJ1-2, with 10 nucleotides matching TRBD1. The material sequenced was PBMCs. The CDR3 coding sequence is TGTGCCAGCAGTTACGACAGGGGGCCAGTTGGCTACACCTTC. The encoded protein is CASSYDRGPVGYTF.